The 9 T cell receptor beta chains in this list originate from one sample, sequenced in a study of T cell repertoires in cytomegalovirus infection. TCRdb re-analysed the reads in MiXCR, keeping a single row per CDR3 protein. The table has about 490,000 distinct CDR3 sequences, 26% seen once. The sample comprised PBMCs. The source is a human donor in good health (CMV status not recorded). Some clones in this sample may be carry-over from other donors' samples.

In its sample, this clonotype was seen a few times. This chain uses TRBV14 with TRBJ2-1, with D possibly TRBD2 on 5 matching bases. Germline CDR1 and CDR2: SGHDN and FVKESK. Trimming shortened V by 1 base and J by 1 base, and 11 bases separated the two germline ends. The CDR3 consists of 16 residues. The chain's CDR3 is CASSQVSGMSYNEQFF. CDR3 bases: TGTGCCAGCAGCCAAGTGAGCGGAATGTCCTACAATGAGCAGTTCTTC.

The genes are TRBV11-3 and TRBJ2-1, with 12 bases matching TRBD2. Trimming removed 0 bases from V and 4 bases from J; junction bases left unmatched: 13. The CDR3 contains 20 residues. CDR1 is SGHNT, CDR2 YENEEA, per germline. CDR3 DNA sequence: TGTGCCAGCAGCTTAGATCGCCTCGGGACTAGCGGGCAGTTTTACAATGAGCAGTTCTTC. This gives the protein CASSLDRLGTSGQFYNEQFF.

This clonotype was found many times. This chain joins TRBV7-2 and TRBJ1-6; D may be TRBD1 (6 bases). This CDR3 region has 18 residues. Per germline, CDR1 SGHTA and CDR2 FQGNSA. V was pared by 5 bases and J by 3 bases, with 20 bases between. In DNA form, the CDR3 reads TGTGCCAGCAGCGACAAAGACAGGCTAACACTCTATAATTCACCCCTCCACTTT. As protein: CASSDKDRLTLYNSPLHF. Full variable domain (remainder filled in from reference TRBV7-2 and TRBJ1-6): GAGVSQSPSNKVTEKGKDVELRCDPISGHTALYWYRQSLGQGLEFLIYFQGNSAPDKSGLPSDRFSAERTGGSVSTLTIQRTQQEDSAVYLCASSDKDRLTLYNSPLHFGNGTRLTVT.

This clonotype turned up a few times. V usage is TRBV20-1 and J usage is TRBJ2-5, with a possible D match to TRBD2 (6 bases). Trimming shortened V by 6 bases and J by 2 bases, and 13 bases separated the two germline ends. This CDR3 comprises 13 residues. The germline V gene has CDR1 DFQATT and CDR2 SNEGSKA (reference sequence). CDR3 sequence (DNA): TGCAGTGCGCGTACTAGCCCTCAAGAGACCCAGTACTTC. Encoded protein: CSARTSPQETQYF.

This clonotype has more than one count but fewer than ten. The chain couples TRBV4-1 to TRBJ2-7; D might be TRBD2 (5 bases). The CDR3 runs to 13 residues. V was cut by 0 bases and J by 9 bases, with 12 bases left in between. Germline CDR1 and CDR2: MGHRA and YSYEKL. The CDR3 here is CASSQEDGDGQYF. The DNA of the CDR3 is TGCGCCAGCAGCCAAGAAGACGGGGATGGGCAGTACTTC.

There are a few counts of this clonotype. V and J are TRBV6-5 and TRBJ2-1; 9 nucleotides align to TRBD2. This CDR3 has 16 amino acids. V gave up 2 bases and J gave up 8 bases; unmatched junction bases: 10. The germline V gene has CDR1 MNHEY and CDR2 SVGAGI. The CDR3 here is CASSYGGGRAPHEQFF. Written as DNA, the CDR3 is TGTGCCAGCAGTTACGGGGGCGGGAGGGCCCCCCATGAGCAGTTCTTC.

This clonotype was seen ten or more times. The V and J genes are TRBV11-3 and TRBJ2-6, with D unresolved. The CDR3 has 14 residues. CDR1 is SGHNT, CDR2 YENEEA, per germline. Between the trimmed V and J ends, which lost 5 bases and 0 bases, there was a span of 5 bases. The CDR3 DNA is TGTGCCAGCAGCGGGGACTCTGGGGCCAACGTCCTGACTTTC. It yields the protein CASSGDSGANVLTF.

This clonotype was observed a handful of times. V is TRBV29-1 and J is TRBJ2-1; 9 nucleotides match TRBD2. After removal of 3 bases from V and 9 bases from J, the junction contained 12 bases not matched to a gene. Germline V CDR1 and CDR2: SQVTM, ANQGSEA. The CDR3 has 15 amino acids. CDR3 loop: CSVDLTAGGNSEQFF. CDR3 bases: TGCAGCGTTGACCTTACGGCGGGAGGGAACAGTGAGCAGTTCTTC.

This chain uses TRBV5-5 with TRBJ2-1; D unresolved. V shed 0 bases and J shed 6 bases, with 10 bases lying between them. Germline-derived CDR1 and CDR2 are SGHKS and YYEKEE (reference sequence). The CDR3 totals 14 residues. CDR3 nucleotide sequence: TGTGCCAGCAGCTTGGACTCGGATCTCAATGAGCAGTTCTTC. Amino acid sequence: CASSLDSDLNEQFF.